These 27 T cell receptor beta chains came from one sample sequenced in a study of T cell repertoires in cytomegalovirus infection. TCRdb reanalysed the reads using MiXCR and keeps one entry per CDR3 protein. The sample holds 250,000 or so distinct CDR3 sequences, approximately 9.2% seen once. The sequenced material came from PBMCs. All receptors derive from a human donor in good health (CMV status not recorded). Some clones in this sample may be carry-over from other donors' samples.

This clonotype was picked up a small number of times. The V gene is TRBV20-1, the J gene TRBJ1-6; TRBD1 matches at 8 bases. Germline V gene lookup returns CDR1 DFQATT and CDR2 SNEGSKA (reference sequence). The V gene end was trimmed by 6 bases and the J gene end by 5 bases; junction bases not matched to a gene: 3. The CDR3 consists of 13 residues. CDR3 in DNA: TGCAGTGCCCAGGGGGCCCATAATTCACCCCTCCACTTT. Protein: CSAQGAHNSPLHF.

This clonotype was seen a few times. The CDR3 region is CASSQGQGDGNTIYF. DNA for the CDR3: TGTGCCAGCAGCCAAGGACAGGGCGATGGAAACACCATATATTTT. The rearrangement uses TRBV7-6 and TRBJ1-3; 8 bases align to TRBD1. Looked up from germline, CDR1 is SGHVS and CDR2 is FNYEAQ. V was clipped by 5 bases and J by 3 bases; unmatched bases: 6. CDR3 length equals 15 residues.

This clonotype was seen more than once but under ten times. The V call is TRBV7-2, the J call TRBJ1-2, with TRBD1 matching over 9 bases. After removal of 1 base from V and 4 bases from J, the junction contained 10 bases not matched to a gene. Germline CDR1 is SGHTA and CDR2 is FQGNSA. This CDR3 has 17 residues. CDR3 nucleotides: TGTGCCAGCAGCTTAGGAATACAGGGGGCGCCGGGCTATGGCTACACCTTC. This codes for CASSLGIQGAPGYGYTF.

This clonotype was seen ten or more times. CDR3 amino acids: CASSVLGPAGVTEAFF. Written as DNA, the CDR3 is TGTGCCAGCAGTGTTTTGGGACCCGCCGGAGTCACTGAAGCTTTCTTT. The J gene is TRBJ1-1, the V gene TRBV25-1, with D possibly being TRBD1 (5 bases). Trimming pared 4 bases from V and 4 bases from J, leaving 19 bases between. Germline CDR1 reads MGHDK; CDR2 reads SYGVNS. CDR3 length equals 16 residues.

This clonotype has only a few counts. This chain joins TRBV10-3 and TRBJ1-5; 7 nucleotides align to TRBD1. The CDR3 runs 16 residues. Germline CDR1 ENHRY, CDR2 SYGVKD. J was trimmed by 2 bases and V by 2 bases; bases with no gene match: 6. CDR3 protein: CAISEPTGQRNQPQHF. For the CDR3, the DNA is TGTGCCATCAGTGAGCCTACGGGACAGCGCAATCAGCCCCAGCATTTT.

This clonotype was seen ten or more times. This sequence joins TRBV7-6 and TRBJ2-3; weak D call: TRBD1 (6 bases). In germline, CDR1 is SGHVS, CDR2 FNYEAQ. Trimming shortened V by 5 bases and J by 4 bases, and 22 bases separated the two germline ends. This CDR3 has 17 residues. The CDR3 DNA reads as TGTGCCAGCAGCCTGATAGGACAGCCGCACCCCTCAGATACGCAGTATTTT. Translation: CASSLIGQPHPSDTQYF.

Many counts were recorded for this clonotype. CDR3 DNA: TGTGCCAGCAGCTCGGCATTGAGGGCCACTGAAGCTTTCTTT. As protein: CASSSALRATEAFF. The J gene is TRBJ1-1, the V gene TRBV11-3; D is undetermined. This CDR3 is built from 14 residues. Trimming cost V 4 bases and J 4 bases, with 13 bases left between them. Germline-derived CDR1 and CDR2 are SGHNT and YENEEA.

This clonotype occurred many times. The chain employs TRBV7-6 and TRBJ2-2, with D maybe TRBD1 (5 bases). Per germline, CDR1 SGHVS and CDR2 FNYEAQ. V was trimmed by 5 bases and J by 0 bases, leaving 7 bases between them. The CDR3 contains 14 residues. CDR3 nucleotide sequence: TGTGCCAGCAGCCGGACAACGAACACCGGGGAGCTGTTTTTT. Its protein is CASSRTTNTGELFF.

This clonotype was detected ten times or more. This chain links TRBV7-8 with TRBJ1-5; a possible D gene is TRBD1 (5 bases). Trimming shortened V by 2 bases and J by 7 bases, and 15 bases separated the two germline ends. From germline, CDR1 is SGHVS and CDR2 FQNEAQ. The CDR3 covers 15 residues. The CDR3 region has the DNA TGTGCCAGCAGCTTATTGGCAGGGACGGCGCAGCCCCAGCATTTT. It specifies CASSLLAGTAQPQHF.

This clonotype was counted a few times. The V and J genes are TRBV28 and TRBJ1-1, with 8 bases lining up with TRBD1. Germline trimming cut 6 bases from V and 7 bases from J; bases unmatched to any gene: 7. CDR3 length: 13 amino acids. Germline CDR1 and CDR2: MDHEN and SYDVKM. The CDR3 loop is CASSLPGTGEAFF. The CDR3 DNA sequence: TGTGCCAGCAGCCTACCCGGGACAGGTGAAGCTTTCTTT. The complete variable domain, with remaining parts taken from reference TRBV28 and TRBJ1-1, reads DVKVTQSSRYLVKRTGEKVFLECVQDMDHENMFWYRQDPGLGLRLIYFSYDVKMKEKGDIPEGYSVSREKKERFSLILESASTNQTSMYLCASSLPGTGEAFFGQGTRLTVV.

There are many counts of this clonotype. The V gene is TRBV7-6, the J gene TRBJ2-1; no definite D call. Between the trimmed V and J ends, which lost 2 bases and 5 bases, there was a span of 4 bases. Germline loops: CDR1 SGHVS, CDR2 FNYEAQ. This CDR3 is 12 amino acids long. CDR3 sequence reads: CASSLQHNEQFF. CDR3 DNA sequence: TGTGCCAGCAGCTTACAGCACAATGAGCAGTTCTTC.

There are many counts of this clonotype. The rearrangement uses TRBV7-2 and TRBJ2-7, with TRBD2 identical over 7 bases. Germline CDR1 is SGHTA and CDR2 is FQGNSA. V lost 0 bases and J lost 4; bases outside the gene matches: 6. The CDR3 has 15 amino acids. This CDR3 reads CASSLAGGGRYEQYF. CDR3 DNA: TGTGCCAGCAGCTTAGCGGGGGGGGGGAGGTACGAGCAGTACTTC. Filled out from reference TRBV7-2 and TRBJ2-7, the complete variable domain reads GAGVSQSPSNKVTEKGKDVELRCDPISGHTALYWYRQSLGQGLEFLIYFQGNSAPDKSGLPSDRFSAERTGGSVSTLTIQRTQQEDSAVYLCASSLAGGGRYEQYFGPGTRLTVT.

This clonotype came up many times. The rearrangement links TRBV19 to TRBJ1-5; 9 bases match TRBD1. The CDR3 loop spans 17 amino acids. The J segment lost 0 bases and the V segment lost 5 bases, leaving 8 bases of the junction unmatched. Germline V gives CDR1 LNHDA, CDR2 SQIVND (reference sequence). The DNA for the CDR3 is TGTGCCAGTAGTCCCGACAGGGGGATATATAGCAATCAGCCCCAGCATTTT. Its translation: CASSPDRGIYSNQPQHF.

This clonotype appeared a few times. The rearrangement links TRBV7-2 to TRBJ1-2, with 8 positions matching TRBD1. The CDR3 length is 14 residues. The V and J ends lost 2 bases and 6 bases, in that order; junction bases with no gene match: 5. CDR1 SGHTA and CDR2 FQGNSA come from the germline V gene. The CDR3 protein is CASSLLQGGNGYTF. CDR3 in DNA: TGTGCCAGCAGCTTACTACAGGGGGGTAATGGCTACACCTTC. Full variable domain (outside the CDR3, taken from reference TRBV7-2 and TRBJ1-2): GAGVSQSPSNKVTEKGKDVELRCDPISGHTALYWYRQSLGQGLEFLIYFQGNSAPDKSGLPSDRFSAERTGGSVSTLTIQRTQQEDSAVYLCASSLLQGGNGYTFGSGTRLTVV.

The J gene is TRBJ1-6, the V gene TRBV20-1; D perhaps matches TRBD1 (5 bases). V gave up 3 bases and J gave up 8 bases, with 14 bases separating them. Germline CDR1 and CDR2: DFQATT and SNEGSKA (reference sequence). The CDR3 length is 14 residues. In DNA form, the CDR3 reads TGCAGTGCTAGTGGTGATGGCAGGGATTCACCCCTCCACTTT. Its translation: CSASGDGRDSPLHF.

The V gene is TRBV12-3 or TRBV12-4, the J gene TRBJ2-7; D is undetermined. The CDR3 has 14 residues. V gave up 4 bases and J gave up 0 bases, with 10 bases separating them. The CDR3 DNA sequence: TGTGCCAGCAGTTCCACTTTGACCTCCTACGAGCAGTACTTC. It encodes CASSSTLTSYEQYF.

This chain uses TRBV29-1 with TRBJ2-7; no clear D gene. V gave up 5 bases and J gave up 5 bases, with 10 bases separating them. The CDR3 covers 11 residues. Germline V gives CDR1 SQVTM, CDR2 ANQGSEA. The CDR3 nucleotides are TGCAGCGTTCTTTGGGGTCACGAGCAGTACTTC. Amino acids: CSVLWGHEQYF.

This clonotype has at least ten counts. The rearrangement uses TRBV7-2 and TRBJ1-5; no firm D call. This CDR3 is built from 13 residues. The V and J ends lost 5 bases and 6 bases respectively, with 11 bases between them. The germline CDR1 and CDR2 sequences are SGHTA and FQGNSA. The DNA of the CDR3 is TGTGCCAGCAGCGCTCGACAAGGTCAGCCCCAGCATTTT. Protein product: CASSARQGQPQHF.

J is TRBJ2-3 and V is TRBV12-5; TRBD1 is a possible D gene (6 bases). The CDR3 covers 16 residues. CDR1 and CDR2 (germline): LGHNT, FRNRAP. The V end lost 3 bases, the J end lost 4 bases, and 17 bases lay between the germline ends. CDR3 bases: TGTGCTAGTGGTTTAGGGCAGGGGTTTGTTTCAGATACGCAGTATTTT. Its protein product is CASGLGQGFVSDTQYF.

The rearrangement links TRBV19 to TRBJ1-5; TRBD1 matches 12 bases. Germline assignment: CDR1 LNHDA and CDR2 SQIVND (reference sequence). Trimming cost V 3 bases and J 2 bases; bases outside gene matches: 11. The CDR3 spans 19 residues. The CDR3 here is CASSIYLGTGGSGNQPQHF. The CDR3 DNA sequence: TGTGCCAGTAGTATTTATCTCGGGACAGGGGGCAGTGGCAATCAGCCCCAGCATTTT.

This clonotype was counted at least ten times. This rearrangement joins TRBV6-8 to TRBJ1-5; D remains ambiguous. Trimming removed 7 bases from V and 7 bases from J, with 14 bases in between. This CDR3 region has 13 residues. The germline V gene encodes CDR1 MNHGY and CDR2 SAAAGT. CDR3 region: CASTLQERQPQHF. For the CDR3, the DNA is TGTGCCAGCACCCTCCAGGAGAGGCAGCCCCAGCATTTT.

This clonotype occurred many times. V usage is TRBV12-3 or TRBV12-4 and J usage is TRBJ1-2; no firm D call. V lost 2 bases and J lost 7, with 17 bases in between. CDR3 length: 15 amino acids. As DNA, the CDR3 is TGTGCCAGCAGTTTAACCCCAAGTCGGCTCTCTGGCTACACCTTC. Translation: CASSLTPSRLSGYTF.

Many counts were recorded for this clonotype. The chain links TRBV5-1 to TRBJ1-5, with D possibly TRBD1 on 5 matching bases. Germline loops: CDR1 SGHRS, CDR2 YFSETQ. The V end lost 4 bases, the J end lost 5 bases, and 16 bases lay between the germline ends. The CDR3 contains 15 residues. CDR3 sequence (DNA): TGCGCCAGCAGCAAAAAGACAGTTTACCATCAGCCCCAGCATTTT. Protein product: CASSKKTVYHQPQHF.

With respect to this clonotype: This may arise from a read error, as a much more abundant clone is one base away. DNA for the CDR3: TGTGCCAGCAGTTGCTCCCAGGGCAGGGCCACTGAAGCTTTCTTT. Translation: CASSCSQGRATEAFF. The chain uses TRBV6-5 and TRBJ1-1; D may be TRBD1 (5 bases). V was clipped by 4 bases and J by 4 bases, with 16 bases between them. The CDR3 runs 15 residues. The germline V gene encodes CDR1 MNHEY and CDR2 SVGAGI.

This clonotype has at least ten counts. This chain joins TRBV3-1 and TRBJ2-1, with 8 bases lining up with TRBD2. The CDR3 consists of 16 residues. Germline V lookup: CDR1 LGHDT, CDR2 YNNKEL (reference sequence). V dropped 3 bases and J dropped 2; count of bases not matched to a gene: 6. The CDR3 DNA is TGTGCCAGCAGCCAGGCCAGCGGGGGCACCTACAATGAGCAGTTCTTC. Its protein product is CASSQASGGTYNEQFF.

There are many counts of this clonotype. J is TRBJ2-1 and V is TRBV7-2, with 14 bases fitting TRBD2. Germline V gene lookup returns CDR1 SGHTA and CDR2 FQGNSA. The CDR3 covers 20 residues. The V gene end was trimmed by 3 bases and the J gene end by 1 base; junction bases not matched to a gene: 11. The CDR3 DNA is TGTGCCAGCAGCTTTTTACCGGGACTAGCGGGGGCTGCATCCTACAATGAGCAGTTCTTC. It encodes CASSFLPGLAGAASYNEQFF.

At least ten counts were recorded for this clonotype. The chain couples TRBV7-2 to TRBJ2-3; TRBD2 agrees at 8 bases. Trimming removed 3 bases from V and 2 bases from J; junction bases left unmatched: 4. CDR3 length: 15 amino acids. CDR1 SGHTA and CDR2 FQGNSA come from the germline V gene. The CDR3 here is CASSFAGGATDTQYF. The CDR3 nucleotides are TGTGCCAGCAGCTTTGCCGGGGGGGCCACAGATACGCAGTATTTT.